This TCR beta chain was recorded in a study of cytomegalovirus exposure and HLA in healthy donors. Study-wide points: CMV serostatus was the only immune exposure information that was available. Using a false discovery rate of 0.05, a later analysis showed that 15,000 to 20,000 TCR beta sequences were associated with HLA alleles. Among the most significant clusters, several appeared linked to common viral pathogens in a later analysis. Specificity of a few CMV-associated chains for CMV antigens was verified in vitro.

In its sample, this clone was seen a few times. Its antigen is unknown. CDR1 and CDR2 from the germline V gene are SNHLY and FYNNEI. The ends were cut back, 0 bases at V and 7 bases at J, with 21 bases in the middle. This CDR3 has 17 residues. This PCR relied on a set of 60 Vbeta primers and 13 Jbeta primers. TCRdb's table, derived via immunoSEQ multiplex PCR, lists solely in-frame clones and lacks some. The table shows 150,000 to 200,000 clones, with 75% to 85% occurring only once. Sequences were obtained from PBMCs. The chain carries TRBV2 and TRBJ1-2; no clear D gene. This receptor was identified in a boy younger than 18 in good health and CMV-seronegative. CDR3 in DNA: TGTGCCAGCAGTGAAGCTAGCTTTGGAGGCTCGAGTAGTGGCTACACCTTC. It is translated as CASSEASFGGSSSGYTF. The full variable domain, completed using reference TRBV2 and TRBJ1-2, is EPEVTQTPSHQVTQMGQEVILRCVPISNHLYFYWYRQILGQKVEFLVSFYNNEISEKSEIFDDQFSVERPDGSNFTLKIRSTKLEDSAMYFCASSEASFGGSSSGYTFGSGTRLTVV.